This T cell receptor (beta chain) was sequenced for a study of control samples from healthy donors and cancer patients. CDR1 is MDHEN, CDR2 SYDVKM, per germline. This CDR3 contains 15 residues. V shed 7 bases and J 9 bases; nucleotides not matched to a gene: 16. Sequencing used immunoSEQ multiplex PCR; TCRdb keeps in-frame clones, though not all of them. The data show about 84,000 clones, approximately 82% seen once. The receptor was derived from a man aged 55 to 70 with head and neck cancer. The chain links TRBV28 to TRBJ2-7; 9 nucleotides align to TRBD1. The source material was PBMCs. CDR3 coding DNA: TGTGCCAGCACCGTCCCGGGACAGGGTCTACGTTGGCAGTACTTC. It specifies CASTVPGQGLRWQYF.